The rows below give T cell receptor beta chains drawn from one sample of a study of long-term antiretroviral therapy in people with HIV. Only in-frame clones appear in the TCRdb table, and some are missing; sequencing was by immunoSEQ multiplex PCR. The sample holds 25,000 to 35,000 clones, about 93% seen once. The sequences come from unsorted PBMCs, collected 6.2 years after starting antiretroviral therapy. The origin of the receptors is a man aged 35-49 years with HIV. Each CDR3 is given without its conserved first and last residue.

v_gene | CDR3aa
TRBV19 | ASSSGGTSFYNEQF
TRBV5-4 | ASSSEVGKYEQY
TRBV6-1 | AHRLGQSYEQY
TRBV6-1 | ASSEGGSVYGYT
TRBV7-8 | ASSRHTREGKHQPQH
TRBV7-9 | ASSRMDRDYGYT
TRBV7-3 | ASSLLLSTDTQY
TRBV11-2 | ASSFVTSGELF
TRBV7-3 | ASSFPGETQY
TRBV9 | ASSAGGAGGTYEQY
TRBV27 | ASSLLGGRGSNQPQH
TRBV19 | ASSRKQGSLDQPQH
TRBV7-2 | ASSRFARTGFVHEQY
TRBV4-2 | ASSQHSEAGELF
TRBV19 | ASSQRDFSSPLH
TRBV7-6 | ASSSGQGGNTEAF
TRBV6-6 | ASNRGTETQY
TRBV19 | ASHAGGIVYTEAF
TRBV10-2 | ASSPAGVTEAF
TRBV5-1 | ASRDTQETQY
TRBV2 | AQRDSSSSYEQY
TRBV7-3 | ASSLGDFSTDTQY
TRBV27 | ASSPGLAGGYIQY
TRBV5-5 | ASSRTSGSDEQF
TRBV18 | ASSPGQGASYEQY
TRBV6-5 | ATQGLDEKLF
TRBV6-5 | ASRNDRAIVNEQF
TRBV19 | ASSKQHVSANYGYT
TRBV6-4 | ASSDLAGVGTDTQY
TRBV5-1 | ASSLERGEETQY
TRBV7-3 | ASSSDPRVEAF
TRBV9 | ASSEKPGQTLVNIGELF
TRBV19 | ASRLSEGRELF
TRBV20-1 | SVTEQF
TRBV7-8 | ASSLTRVKEKLF
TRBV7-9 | ASSSLNAYEQY
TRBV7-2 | ASSLDTYRQQETQY
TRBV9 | ASSPPGPYSGANVLT